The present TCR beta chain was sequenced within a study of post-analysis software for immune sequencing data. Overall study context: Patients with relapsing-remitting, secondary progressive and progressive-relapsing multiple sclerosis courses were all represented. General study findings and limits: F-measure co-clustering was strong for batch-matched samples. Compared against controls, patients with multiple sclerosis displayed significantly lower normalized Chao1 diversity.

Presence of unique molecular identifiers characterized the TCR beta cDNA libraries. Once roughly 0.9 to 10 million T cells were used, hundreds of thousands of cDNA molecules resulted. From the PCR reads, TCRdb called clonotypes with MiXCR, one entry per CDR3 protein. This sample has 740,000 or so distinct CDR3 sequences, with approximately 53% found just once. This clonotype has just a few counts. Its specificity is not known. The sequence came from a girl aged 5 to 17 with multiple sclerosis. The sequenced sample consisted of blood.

The CDR3 DNA is TGTGCCAGCAGTTACTACGGGGGCTCGGCCTACGAGCAGTACTTC. This gives the protein CASSYYGGSAYEQYF. The V gene is TRBV6-2 or TRBV6-3, the J gene TRBJ2-7, with D perhaps assigned TRBD1 or TRBD2 (6 bases each). V was shortened by 1 base and J by 2 bases, with 12 bases between the two germline ends. The germline gives CDR1 MNHEY, CDR2 SVGEGT. The CDR3 has 15 amino acids.